The rows below give T cell receptor beta chains drawn from one sample of a study of blood T cell repertoires in COVID-19. Generated by immunoSEQ multiplex PCR, the TCRdb table keeps only in-frame clones and is missing some. Altogether 170,000 or so clones are present, approximately 88% being singletons, with the ten largest covering less than 3%. The sample was peripheral blood. The receptors were sampled from a woman aged 60 to 75 with acute or convalescent COVID-19. Each CDR3 is given with its conserved first and last residue. A D gene is named only where the DNA matches it firmly. Clone size is stated in some rows and not others, as once, few, many or a class when expanded.

TRBJ2-3 | TRBD2 | TRBV24-1 | - | CATSVGGGDTQYF | TGTGCCACCAGTGTGGGCGGGGGGGATACGCAGTATTTT
TRBJ1-2 | TRBD1 | TRBV7-3 | - | CASSLRGTGDVYGYTF | TGTGCCAGCAGCTTAAGGGGGACAGGGGATGTCTATGGCTACACCTTC
TRBJ1-2 | - | TRBV7-2 | - | CASSLGSQYGYTF | TGTGCCAGCAGCTTAGGATCTCAGTATGGCTACACCTTC
TRBJ1-1 | - | TRBV12-3/TRBV12-4 | few | CASSVAEAFF | TGTGCCAGCAGTGTGGCCGAAGCTTTCTTT
TRBJ2-3 | TRBD2 | TRBV6-5 | - | CASRGGTSGTDTQYF | TGTGCCAGCAGGGGGGGGACTTCAGGTACAGATACGCAGTATTTT
TRBJ2-6 | TRBD2 | TRBV9 | - | CASSVVAGDLSSGANVLTF | TGTGCCAGCAGCGTAGTGGCGGGGGACCTCAGCTCTGGGGCCAACGTCCTGACTTTC
TRBJ2-1 | TRBD2 | TRBV28 | - | CASTTGNRGGSLHEQFF | TGTGCCAGCACTACTGGGAATCGGGGGGGCTCGTTACATGAGCAGTTCTTC
TRBJ2-7 | TRBD1 | TRBV29-1 | - | CSVARDREDEQYF | TGCAGCGTTGCCAGGGACAGGGAAGACGAGCAGTACTTC
TRBJ2-7 | TRBD2 | TRBV7-8 | - | CASSLTPSGGVSYEQYF | TGTGCCAGCAGCTTAACTCCTAGCGGGGGGGTCTCCTACGAGCAGTACTTC
TRBJ2-3 | TRBD1 | TRBV6-5 | - | CASRFNRGFTDTQYF | TGTGCCAGCAGGTTCAACAGGGGATTCACAGATACGCAGTATTTT
TRBJ2-1 | - | TRBV7-2 | - | CASSLLGDEQFF | TGTGCCAGCAGCTTACTCGGGGATGAGCAGTTCTTC
TRBJ1-5 | - | TRBV7-2 | once | CASSPSPNQPQHF | TGTGCCAGCAGCCCTTCCCCTAATCAGCCCCAGCATTTT
TRBJ1-6 | - | TRBV10-1 | - | CASSDQGNSPLHF | TGCGCCAGCAGTGACCAGGGCAATTCACCCCTCCACTTT
TRBJ2-5 | - | TRBV6-2/TRBV6-3 | - | CASSRTGGRVETQYF | TGTGCCAGCAGCCGAACGGGTGGCAGGGTAGAGACCCAGTACTTC
TRBJ2-5 | TRBD2 | TRBV29-1 | - | CSVERGGRETQYF | TGCAGCGTTGAGCGGGGGGGCAGAGAGACCCAGTACTTC
TRBJ2-1 | - | TRBV7-2 | - | CASSLAWSAYNEQFF | TGTGCCAGCAGCTTAGCCTGGTCGGCCTACAATGAGCAGTTCTTC
TRBJ2-1 | - | TRBV7-9 | - | CASSLAGFNDEQFF | TGTGCCAGCAGCTTGGCAGGGTTCAACGATGAGCAGTTCTTC
TRBJ2-1 | TRBD1 | TRBV14 | few | CASSQGTGSYNEQFF | TGTGCCAGCAGCCAAGGGACAGGCTCCTACAATGAGCAGTTCTTC
TRBJ1-1 | TRBD1 | TRBV9 | few | CASSALAQGGTEAFF | TGTGCCAGCAGCGCCTTAGCACAGGGGGGGACTGAAGCTTTCTTT
TRBJ1-5 | - | TRBV19 | - | CASSPVVPQGNQPQHF | TGTGCCAGTAGCCCAGTGGTGCCACAGGGCAATCAGCCCCAGCATTTT
TRBJ1-3 | TRBD1 | TRBV5-4 | - | CASSSRDRNSGNTIYF | TGTGCCAGCAGCTCCAGGGACAGAAACTCTGGAAACACCATATATTTT
TRBJ2-5 | TRBD1 | TRBV18 | - | CASSQGQGARETQYF | TGTGCCAGCTCACAAGGACAGGGGGCGAGAGAGACCCAGTACTTC
TRBJ1-5 | TRBD1 | TRBV5-1 | - | CASSWDSYQPQHF | TGCGCCAGCAGCTGGGACAGCTATCAGCCCCAGCATTTT
TRBJ2-4 | TRBD1 | TRBV7-2 | - | CASSLGTGGAKNIQYF | TGTGCCAGCAGCTTAGGTACAGGGGGAGCCAAAAACATTCAGTACTTC
TRBJ2-2 | - | TRBV7-6 | - | CASSLVGGPGTGELFF | TGTGCCAGCAGCTTAGTGGGAGGCCCGGGGACCGGGGAGCTGTTTTTT
TRBJ1-5 | TRBD1 | TRBV19 | - | CASSIGTEINQPQHF | TGTGCCAGTAGTATCGGGACAGAAATTAATCAGCCCCAGCATTTT
TRBJ2-3 | - | TRBV6-4 | - | CASSGGGLTDTQYF | TGTGCCAGCAGTGGGGGGGGCCTGACAGATACGCAGTATTTT
TRBJ1-2 | - | TRBV18 | - | CASSPQGNYGYTF | TGTGCCAGCTCACCCCAGGGAAACTATGGCTACACCTTC
TRBJ2-1 | - | TRBV3-1/TRBV3-2 | - | CASSQDPVIESGQQRNEQFF | TGTGCCAGCAGCCAAGATCCAGTAATAGAGTCGGGACAACAGCGCAATGAGCAGTTCTTC
TRBJ2-1 | - | TRBV11-1 | - | CASSLAPPSLEQFF | TGTGCCAGCAGCTTAGCCCCCCCTAGTCTAGAGCAGTTCTTC
TRBJ2-7 | TRBD2 | TRBV27 | - | CASKTMGLAGSYEQYF | TGTGCCAGCAAAACAATGGGACTAGCGGGATCCTACGAGCAGTACTTC
TRBJ2-5 | - | TRBV11-1 | - | CASSSGETQYF | TGTGCCAGCAGCTCCGGAGAGACCCAGTACTTC
TRBJ1-5 | - | TRBV18 | - | CASSPQESNQPQHF | TGTGCCAGCTCACCGCAGGAAAGCAATCAGCCCCAGCATTTT
TRBJ1-2 | - | TRBV30 | - | CAWSVDTTGGYTF | TGTGCCTGGAGTGTAGACACCACGGGGGGCTACACCTTC
TRBJ1-5 | - | TRBV30 | - | CAWTAYSNQPQHF | TGTGCCTGGACCGCCTATAGCAATCAGCCCCAGCATTTT
TRBJ2-7 | TRBD1 | TRBV30 | - | CAWTQGAGYEQYF | TGTGCCTGGACTCAGGGGGCGGGGTACGAGCAGTACTTC
TRBJ2-5 | - | TRBV19 | - | CASSSAAGGQAQYF | TGTGCCAGTAGTTCCGCGGCCGGGGGGCAGGCCCAGTACTTC
TRBJ1-2 | TRBD1 | TRBV18 | few | CASSPRQGATYRAAGYTF | TGTGCCAGCTCACCGCGACAGGGGGCGACCTACCGGGCCGCTGGCTACACCTTC
TRBJ2-3 | - | TRBV7-9 | - | CASSLGAGPDTQYF | TGTGCCAGCAGCTTAGGGGCGGGGCCAGATACGCAGTATTTT
TRBJ2-7 | - | TRBV19 | - | CASSSQFYEQYF | TGTGCCAGTAGTTCCCAGTTCTACGAGCAGTACTTC
TRBJ2-6 | - | TRBV6-4 | - | CASSDGVTGANVLTF | TGTGCCAGCAGTGACGGAGTGACTGGGGCCAACGTCCTGACTTTC
TRBJ1-1 | - | TRBV27 | once | CASSLREAYTEAFF | TGTGCCAGCAGTTTGAGGGAGGCGTACACTGAAGCTTTCTTT
TRBJ2-7 | - | TRBV12-3/TRBV12-4 | - | CASSWQGYEQYF | TGTGCCAGCAGTTGGCAGGGTTACGAGCAGTACTTC
TRBJ2-3 | - | TRBV7-9 | - | CASSLAARLLSADTQYF | TGTGCCAGCAGCTTAGCGGCGCGGTTGCTGTCTGCAGATACGCAGTATTTT
TRBJ2-3 | TRBD2 | TRBV7-2 | - | CASSLGTSGGHTDTQYF | TGTGCCAGCAGCTTAGGTACTAGCGGGGGCCACACAGATACGCAGTATTTT
TRBJ1-2 | TRBD1 | TRBV5-4 | once | CASSLGGPNNYGYTF | TGTGCCAGCAGCTTAGGGGGCCCTAATAACTATGGCTACACCTTC
TRBJ1-5 | TRBD1 | TRBV6-5 | - | CASWTGLNQPQHF | TGTGCCAGTTGGACAGGCCTTAATCAGCCCCAGCATTTT
TRBJ1-5 | TRBD1 | TRBV19 | - | CASTPDRGYSQPQHF | TGTGCCAGTACTCCGGACAGGGGATACAGTCAGCCCCAGCATTTT
TRBJ1-2 | TRBD1 | TRBV28 | - | CASTPRDRGEGYTF | TGTGCCAGCACCCCTAGAGACAGGGGGGAGGGCTACACCTTC
TRBJ2-5 | TRBD1 | TRBV19 | once | CASSIGTGRKETQYF | TGTGCCAGTAGTATAGGGACAGGGAGGAAAGAGACCCAGTACTTC
TRBJ1-2 | - | TRBV12-3/TRBV12-4 | - | CASSRVRYGYTF | TGTGCCAGCAGCAGGGTGAGATATGGCTACACCTTC
TRBJ2-3 | TRBD1 | TRBV7-6 | - | CASSQGGIGTDTQYF | TGTGCCAGCAGCCAAGGGGGCATAGGCACAGATACGCAGTATTTT
TRBJ1-2 | - | TRBV7-2 | - | CASSLDPERGYTF | TGTGCCAGCAGCTTAGACCCAGAAAGAGGCTACACCTTC
TRBJ2-3 | - | TRBV15 | - | CATSRGEPTDTQYF | TGTGCCACCAGCAGAGGGGAGCCCACAGATACGCAGTATTTT
TRBJ2-1 | - | TRBV29-1 | - | CSVVSGVSEQFF | TGCAGCGTTGTCTCGGGGGTCAGTGAGCAGTTCTTC
TRBJ1-1 | - | TRBV7-2 | - | CASSLTAPRGTEAFF | TGTGCCAGCAGCTTAACGGCGCCCCGGGGAACTGAAGCTTTCTTT
TRBJ2-1 | TRBD1 | TRBV7-7 | - | CASSRGTGVNNEQFF | TGTGCTAGCAGCCGAGGGACAGGGGTTAACAATGAGCAGTTCTTC